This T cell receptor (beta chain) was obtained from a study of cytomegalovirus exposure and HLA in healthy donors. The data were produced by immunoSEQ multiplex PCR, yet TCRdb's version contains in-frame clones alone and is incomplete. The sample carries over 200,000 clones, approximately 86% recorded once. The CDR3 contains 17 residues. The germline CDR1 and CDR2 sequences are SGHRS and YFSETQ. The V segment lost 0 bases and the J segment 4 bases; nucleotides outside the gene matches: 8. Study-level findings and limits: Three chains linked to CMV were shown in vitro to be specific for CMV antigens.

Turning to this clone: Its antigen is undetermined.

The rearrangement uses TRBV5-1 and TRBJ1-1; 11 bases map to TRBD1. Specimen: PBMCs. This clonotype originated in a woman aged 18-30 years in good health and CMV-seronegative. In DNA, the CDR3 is TGCGCCAGCAGCTTGGATACGGCCGGGACAGGGGGCACTGAAGCTTTCTTT. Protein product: CASSLDTAGTGGTEAFF.